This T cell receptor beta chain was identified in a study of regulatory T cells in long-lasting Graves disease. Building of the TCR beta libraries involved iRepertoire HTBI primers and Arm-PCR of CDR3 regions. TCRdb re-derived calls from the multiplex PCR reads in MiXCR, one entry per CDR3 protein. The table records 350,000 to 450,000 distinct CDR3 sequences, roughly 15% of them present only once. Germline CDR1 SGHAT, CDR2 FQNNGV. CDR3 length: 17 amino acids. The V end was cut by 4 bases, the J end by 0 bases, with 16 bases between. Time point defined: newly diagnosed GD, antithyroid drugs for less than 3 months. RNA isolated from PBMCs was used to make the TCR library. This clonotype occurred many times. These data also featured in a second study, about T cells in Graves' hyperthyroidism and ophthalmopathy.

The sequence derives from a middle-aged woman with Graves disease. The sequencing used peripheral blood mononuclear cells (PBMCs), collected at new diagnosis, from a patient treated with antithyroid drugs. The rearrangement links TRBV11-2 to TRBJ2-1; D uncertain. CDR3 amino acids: CASSSTPRQSSYNEQFF. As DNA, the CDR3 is TGTGCCAGCAGCTCCACCCCCCGGCAGAGCTCCTACAATGAGCAGTTCTTC.